These 26 T cell receptor beta chains were sequenced from one sample in a study of T cell responses to AZD1222 COVID-19 vaccine. Produced via immunoSEQ multiplex PCR; TCRdb's table is partial and in-frame only. The sample carries 120,000 or so clones, 75% to 90% recorded once. Sample: peripheral blood, taken on day 0 of AZD1222 vaccination. The origin of the receptors is an adult in good health.

The chain has TRBV18 and TRBJ1-5, with D tentatively TRBD1 (5 bases). This CDR3 has 15 amino acids. Trimming cost V 6 bases and J 1 base, with 13 bases left between them. Germline V gene data show CDR1 as KGHSH and CDR2 as LQKENI. CDR3 coding DNA: TGTGCCAGCTCTTCGGGAGGACAAAGCAATCAGCCCCAGCATTTT. Its translation: CASSSGGQSNQPQHF.

The CDR3 DNA follows: TGCAGCGTTGACGGGACTAGCGGGACAGATACGCAGTATTTT. Translating it yields CSVDGTSGTDTQYF. V and J are TRBV29-1 and TRBJ2-3, with TRBD2 matching over 12 bases. The CDR3 runs 14 residues. The V segment lost 3 bases and the J segment 3 bases; nucleotides outside the gene matches: 1. Germline V gene data show CDR1 as SQVTM and CDR2 as ANQGSEA.

The chain uses TRBV30 and TRBJ1-4; D unclear. V lost 2 bases, J lost 0 bases, and 10 bases lay in between. CDR1 is GTSNPN and CDR2 is SVGIG in the germline V gene (reference sequence). The CDR3 contains 15 residues. The CDR3 DNA follows: TGTGCCTGGAGTCCAGGATTTGCAACTAATGAAAAACTGTTTTTT. Its translation: CAWSPGFATNEKLFF. Full variable domain (remainder filled in from reference TRBV30 and TRBJ1-4): SQTIHQWPATLVQPVGSPLSLECTVEGTSNPNLYWYRQAAGRGLQLLFYSVGIGQISSEVPQNLSASRPQDRQFILSSKKLLLSDSGFYLCAWSPGFATNEKLFFGSGTQLSVL.

CDR3 in amino acids: CASSQERVGAIDPYNEQFF. In DNA form, the CDR3 reads TGTGCCAGCAGCCAAGAAAGGGTCGGGGCTATCGACCCCTACAATGAGCAGTTCTTC. The rearrangement links TRBV4-2 to TRBJ2-1; D assignment may be TRBD1 or TRBD2 (5 bases each). The CDR3 runs 19 residues. Germline lookup yields CDR1 LGHNA and CDR2 YNFKEQ. V shed 0 bases and J shed 2 bases, with 20 bases lying between them.

The DNA for the CDR3 is TGTGCCATCAGTGAGACCGGGAGGCTAGCGGGATCCTACGAGCAGTACTTC. This encodes CAISETGRLAGSYEQYF. The chain joins TRBV10-3 to TRBJ2-7; 9 bases fit TRBD2. The CDR3 has 17 amino acids. Looked up from germline, CDR1 is ENHRY and CDR2 is SYGVKD. The J segment lost 1 base and the V segment lost 2 bases, leaving 9 bases of the junction unmatched.

This clone was recorded only once. The chain employs TRBV16 and TRBJ1-4, with 7 bases identical to TRBD1. This CDR3 is 14 amino acids long. Germline V CDR1 and CDR2: KGHSY, FQNENV. V shed 4 bases and J 8 bases; nucleotides not matched to a gene: 7. This chain's CDR3 is CASSPRTGFEKLFF. The CDR3, as DNA: TGTGCCAGCAGCCCACGGACAGGCTTCGAAAAACTGTTTTTT.

The rearrangement uses TRBV12-3 or TRBV12-4 and TRBJ2-2, with D unclear. The length of the CDR3 is 12 residues. The germline V and J ends were trimmed by 8 bases and 4 bases, with 8 bases remaining between them. CDR3 in amino acids: CASATGTGELFF. DNA of the CDR3: TGTGCCAGCGCTACCGGCACCGGGGAGCTGTTTTTT.

The chain's CDR3 is CASRETVTYGYTF. Here the CDR3 DNA reads TGTGCCAGCAGGGAGACGGTTACCTATGGCTACACCTTC. This sequence joins TRBV28 and TRBJ1-2; D uncertain. Germline V gene lookup returns CDR1 MDHEN and CDR2 SYDVKM. The V end lost 6 bases, the J end lost 4 bases, and 12 bases lay between the germline ends. The CDR3 is made up of 13 amino acids.

In this sample, this clone turned up once. The chain couples TRBV6-5 to TRBJ1-5, with D uncertain. V dropped 6 bases and J dropped 10 bases, with 10 bases sitting between them. The CDR3 contains 11 residues. Germline loops: CDR1 MNHEY, CDR2 SVGAGI. The CDR3 DNA is TGTGCCAGCAGCCCGAACGAACCCCAGCATTTT. The encoded protein is CASSPNEPQHF.

The J gene is TRBJ1-5, the V gene TRBV5-4; 7 bases line up with TRBD1. Germline V lookup: CDR1 SGHNT, CDR2 YYREEE (reference sequence). The CDR3 covers 15 residues. V lost 4 bases and J lost 4; bases outside the gene matches: 8. The CDR3 is CASSPRPGGNQPQHF. The CDR3 DNA follows: TGTGCCAGCAGCCCACGCCCAGGGGGTAATCAGCCCCAGCATTTT.

The V gene is TRBV29-1, the J gene TRBJ2-7, with 10 positions matching TRBD1. Trimming removed 3 bases from V and 13 bases from J; junction bases left unmatched: 9. Germline loops: CDR1 SQVTM, CDR2 ANQGSEA. CDR3 length equals 12 residues. CDR3 DNA sequence: TGCAGCGTTGAGTCGGGCGGGACAGGGGAATACTTC. This codes for CSVESGGTGEYF.

The J gene is TRBJ2-1, the V gene TRBV15; 13 bases are a match to TRBD2. V trimming: 8 bases; J trimming: 7 bases; junction bases outside the gene matches: 11. This CDR3 contains 16 residues. The germline V gene has CDR1 LNHNV and CDR2 YYDKDF (reference sequence). CDR3 coding DNA: TGTGCCACCGAAGATTCCGGGACTAGCGGGAAAAATGAGCAGTTCTTC. As protein: CATEDSGTSGKNEQFF.

The chain recombines TRBV4-2 with TRBJ2-1, with 8 bases lining up with TRBD2. The germline CDR1 and CDR2 sequences are LGHNA and YNFKEQ. Trimming cost V 4 bases and J 8 bases; bases outside gene matches: 1. This CDR3 comprises 12 residues. The DNA of the CDR3 is TGTGCCAGCAGCCTAGCGGGACATGAGCAGTTCTTC. This gives the protein CASSLAGHEQFF.

The rearrangement links TRBV29-1 to TRBJ1-2; the match to TRBD1 covers 7 bases. This CDR3 contains 13 residues. J gave up 3 bases and V 7 bases, and 8 bases lay outside the gene matches. Germline-derived CDR1 and CDR2 are SQVTM and ANQGSEA. CDR3 in DNA: TGCAGCGGCAAGACAGGGACCGACTATGGCTACACCTTC. This codes for CSGKTGTDYGYTF.

This chain links TRBV15 with TRBJ2-5; 9 bases align to TRBD2. CDR1 is LNHNV, CDR2 YYDKDF, per germline (reference sequence). There are 15 residues in the CDR3. Trimming cost V 0 bases and J 5 bases; bases outside gene matches: 4. DNA of the CDR3: TGTGCCACCAGCAGAGATAGGGGACTAGCTGAGACCCAGTACTTC. Its translation: CATSRDRGLAETQYF. The complete variable domain, with remaining parts taken from reference TRBV15 and TRBJ2-5, reads DAMVIQNPRYQVTQFGKPVTLSCSQTLNHNVMYWYQQKSSQAPKLLFHYYDKDFNNEADTPDNFQSRRPNTSFCFLDIRSPGLGDTAMYLCATSRDRGLAETQYFGPGTRLLVL.

The chain recombines TRBV5-1 with TRBJ2-7; D is ambiguous. The CDR3 consists of 12 residues. V lost 3 bases and J lost 3, with 7 bases in between. CDR1 is SGHRS and CDR2 is YFSETQ in the germline V gene. The CDR3 nucleotides read TGCGCCAGCAGCTCAGCAGGCTACGAGCAGTACTTC. As protein: CASSSAGYEQYF.

The rearrangement joins TRBV6-2 or TRBV6-3 to TRBJ2-1; D not resolved. CDR1 and CDR2 (germline): MNHEY, SVGEGT. Trimming took 0 bases from V and 3 from J, leaving 9 bases between them. This CDR3 is built from 15 residues. CDR3 loop: CASSYSTRSYNEQFF. DNA for the CDR3: TGTGCCAGCAGTTACTCGACCCGGAGCTACAATGAGCAGTTCTTC.

This clone occurred a few times. V and J are TRBV7-9 and TRBJ1-4; the D gene is possibly TRBD1 (5 bases). The CDR3 has 16 amino acids. Germline CDR1 SEHNR, CDR2 FQNEAQ (reference sequence). Trimming stripped 5 bases from V and 8 bases from J, with 21 bases between. CDR3 sequence: CASSRGIRDSDEKLFF. The CDR3 DNA is TGTGCCAGCAGCCGAGGGATCCGGGACTCTGACGAAAAACTGTTTTTT. The whole variable domain, remainder taken from reference TRBV7-9 and TRBJ1-4, is DTGVSQNPRHKITKRGQNVTFRCDPISEHNRLYWYRQTLGQGPEFLTYFQNEAQLEKSRLLSDRFSAERPKGSFSTLEIQRTEQGDSAMYLCASSRGIRDSDEKLFFGSGTQLSVL.

The chain links TRBV3-1 (or the pseudogene TRBV3-2) to TRBJ2-5; TRBD1 agrees at 8 bases. With 5 bases clipped from V and 7 bases from J, the junction kept 12 bases outside the gene matches. Germline V gene sequence: CDR1 LGHDT, CDR2 YNNKEL (reference sequence). The CDR3 is made up of 15 amino acids. CDR3 loop: CASSRGQGWEVTQYF. CDR3 DNA: TGTGCCAGCAGCAGAGGACAGGGATGGGAGGTGACCCAGTACTTC.

The chain uses TRBV12-5 and TRBJ1-1, with D uncertain. CDR1 is LGHNT, CDR2 FRNRAP, per germline. Trimming left V 2 bases short and J 1 base short, with 5 bases between. This CDR3 spans 13 amino acids. The CDR3 bases are TGTGCTAGTGGTTTGTTGGAGAACACTGAAGCTTTCTTT. Residues: CASGLLENTEAFF.

V is TRBV2 and J is TRBJ1-6; TRBD1 is a possible D gene (5 bases). CDR1 is SNHLY and CDR2 is FYNNEI in the germline V gene. V was shortened by 6 bases and J by 6 bases, with 21 bases between the two germline ends. This CDR3 spans 17 amino acids. The CDR3 DNA sequence: TGTGCCAGCAGCCCAACGGGGATCCCGGGACCTAATTCACCCCTCCACTTT. The encoded protein is CASSPTGIPGPNSPLHF.

This rearrangement joins TRBV5-1 to TRBJ2-1, with TRBD1 identical over 7 bases. V gave up 4 bases and J gave up 4 bases; unmatched junction bases: 5. Germline V gene data show CDR1 as SGHRS and CDR2 as YFSETQ. The CDR3 spans 14 residues. This CDR3 reads CASSPRDSYNEQFF. The DNA for the CDR3 is TGCGCCAGCAGCCCCCGGGACAGTTACAATGAGCAGTTCTTC.

For this clone: Other DNA sequences of this sample code for an identical CDR3. Here the CDR3 reads CASSFGGRNEQFF. CDR3 bases: TGCGCCAGCAGCTTTGGCGGGAGAAATGAGCAGTTCTTC. The rearrangement uses TRBV5-1 and TRBJ2-1; TRBD2 agrees at 7 bases. Germline CDR1 reads SGHRS; CDR2 reads YFSETQ. The trim removed 2 bases at V and 7 bases at J, leaving 3 bases unmatched. The CDR3 is made up of 13 amino acids.

A note on this clone: An end of the junction differs from the germline gene, which may be a read error. Other DNA sequences in this specimen translate into the identical CDR3. The J gene is TRBJ1-1, the V gene TRBV5-1; D unresolved. In germline, CDR1 is SGHRS, CDR2 YFSETQ. The CDR3 length is 13 residues. CDR3 in DNA: TGCGCCAGCAGCTTAGAAGTGAATACTGAAGCTTTCTTT. Protein: CASSLEVNTEAFF. Variable domain in full (rest from reference TRBV5-1 and TRBJ1-1): KAGVTQTPRYLIKTRGQQVTLSCSPISGHRSVSWYQQTPGQGLQFLFEYFSETQRNKGNFPGRFSGRQFSNSRSEMNVSTLELGDSALYLCASSLEVNTEAFFGQGTRLTVV.

V usage is TRBV5-4 and J usage is TRBJ1-2; 7 positions agree with TRBD1. Germline V gene lookup returns CDR1 SGHNT and CDR2 YYREEE (reference sequence). With V trimmed by 4 bases and J by 3 bases, 3 bases remained unmatched. This CDR3 has 13 amino acids. The CDR3 spells CASSQGTDYGYTF. As DNA, the CDR3 is TGTGCCAGCAGCCAGGGGACAGACTATGGCTACACCTTC.

V usage is TRBV29-1 and J usage is TRBJ2-3, with a possible D match to TRBD2 (6 bases). Per germline, CDR1 SQVTM and CDR2 ANQGSEA. The CDR3 length is 15 residues. V lost 4 bases and J 1 base, leaving 15 bases between the germline ends. CDR3 amino acids: CSVAQRGGGTDTQYF. As DNA, the CDR3 is TGCAGCGTTGCTCAGAGAGGCGGGGGCACAGATACGCAGTATTTT.